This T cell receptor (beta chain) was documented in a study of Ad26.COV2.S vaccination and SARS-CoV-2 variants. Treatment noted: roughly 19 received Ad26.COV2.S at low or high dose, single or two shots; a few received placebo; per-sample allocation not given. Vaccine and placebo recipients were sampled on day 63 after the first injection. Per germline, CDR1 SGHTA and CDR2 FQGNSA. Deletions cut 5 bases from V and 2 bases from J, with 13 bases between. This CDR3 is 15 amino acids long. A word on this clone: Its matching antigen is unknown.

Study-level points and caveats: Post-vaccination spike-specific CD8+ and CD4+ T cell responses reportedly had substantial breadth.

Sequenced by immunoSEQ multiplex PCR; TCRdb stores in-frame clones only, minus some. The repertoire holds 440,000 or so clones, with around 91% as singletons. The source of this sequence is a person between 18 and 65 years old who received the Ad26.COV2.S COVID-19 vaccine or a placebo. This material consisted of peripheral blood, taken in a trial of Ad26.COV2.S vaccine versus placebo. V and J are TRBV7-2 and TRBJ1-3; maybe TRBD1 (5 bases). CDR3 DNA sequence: TGTGCCAGCAGCGTTGACAGCTCCCCTGGAAACACCATATATTTT. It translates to CASSVDSSPGNTIYF.